This is a list of T cell receptor beta chains from one sample in a study of control samples from healthy donors and cancer patients. Using immunoSEQ multiplex PCR, the repertoire was profiled, and TCRdb retains in-frame clones only, with some absent. This table holds 130,000 to 150,000 clones, 89% found once. Sequencing was done on a sample of blood. Every receptor here comes from a man younger than 40 in good health. Both conserved end residues are trimmed from each CDR3. D genes are given only for firm matches.

d_call: TRBD2
j_call: TRBJ2-3
v_call: TRBV7-8
cdr3_aa: ASSQRLSGGSTDTQY

d_call: .
j_call: TRBJ2-5
v_call: TRBV24-1
cdr3_aa: ATSDPRTTQETQY

d_call: TRBD1
j_call: TRBJ1-2
v_call: TRBV30
cdr3_aa: AWSGDRGNYGYT

d_call: TRBD1
j_call: TRBJ2-7
v_call: TRBV9
cdr3_aa: ASSATGAPYEQY

d_call: TRBD2
j_call: TRBJ2-5
v_call: TRBV7-2
cdr3_aa: ASSVSGGVGTQY

d_call: TRBD2
j_call: TRBJ2-2
v_call: TRBV5-4
cdr3_aa: ASASGGSRSTGELF

d_call: .
j_call: TRBJ1-3
v_call: TRBV4-1
cdr3_aa: ASSQDTGSGNTIY

d_call: .
j_call: TRBJ2-7
v_call: TRBV5-1
cdr3_aa: ASSTGRGLRSYEQY

d_call: .
j_call: TRBJ2-5
v_call: TRBV27
cdr3_aa: ASSSLIRGIIYSETQY

d_call: .
j_call: TRBJ2-7
v_call: TRBV5-4
cdr3_aa: ASSLGLPGLSYEQY

d_call: TRBD2
j_call: TRBJ2-5
v_call: TRBV9
cdr3_aa: ASSVNPGTSLQETQY

d_call: TRBD2
j_call: TRBJ2-1
v_call: TRBV19
cdr3_aa: ASSSPGLHNEQF

d_call: TRBD1
j_call: TRBJ2-3
v_call: TRBV15
cdr3_aa: ATSRNRQGPDTQY

d_call: .
j_call: TRBJ2-3
v_call: TRBV16
cdr3_aa: ASSALGQTYSTDTQY

d_call: TRBD2
j_call: TRBJ2-7
v_call: TRBV10-1
cdr3_aa: ASREEKGLAGIAEQY

d_call: .
j_call: TRBJ2-7
v_call: TRBV27
cdr3_aa: ASSLLGGSYEQY

d_call: .
j_call: TRBJ1-1
v_call: TRBV9
cdr3_aa: ASSPGVGAEAF

d_call: .
j_call: TRBJ1-1
v_call: TRBV13
cdr3_aa: ASSLRVGGTEAF

d_call: .
j_call: TRBJ2-3
v_call: TRBV5-4
cdr3_aa: ASSRTGTDTQY

d_call: .
j_call: TRBJ1-4
v_call: TRBV6-5
cdr3_aa: ASSWGTGRKLF

d_call: .
j_call: TRBJ2-7
v_call: TRBV15
cdr3_aa: ATRRDTREQY

d_call: .
j_call: TRBJ2-1
v_call: TRBV5-5
cdr3_aa: ASSLGPWQGYNEQF

d_call: TRBD2
j_call: TRBJ2-3
v_call: TRBV13
cdr3_aa: ASSSRWIAGSTDTQY

d_call: TRBD2
j_call: TRBJ2-7
v_call: TRBV7-3
cdr3_aa: ASSWGQAGVNEQY

d_call: TRBD1
j_call: TRBJ2-3
v_call: TRBV9
cdr3_aa: ASSEQGSVHAQY

d_call: .
j_call: TRBJ1-1
v_call: TRBV9
cdr3_aa: ASSVDQNTEAF

d_call: .
j_call: TRBJ1-2
v_call: TRBV10-3
cdr3_aa: AISEVGSYSLYGYT

d_call: .
j_call: TRBJ2-2
v_call: TRBV7-6
cdr3_aa: ASSLSGTNTGELF

d_call: .
j_call: TRBJ2-3
v_call: TRBV11-3
cdr3_aa: ASSLERGTDTQY

d_call: TRBD1
j_call: TRBJ2-7
v_call: TRBV7-9
cdr3_aa: ASSLTGGASSYEQY

d_call: TRBD1
j_call: TRBJ1-6
v_call: TRBV18
cdr3_aa: ASSPLDRDAPLH

d_call: .
j_call: TRBJ2-7
v_call: TRBV19
cdr3_aa: ASSLRHTYEQY

d_call: .
j_call: TRBJ2-3
v_call: TRBV24-1
cdr3_aa: ATGDGTDTQY

d_call: .
j_call: TRBJ2-7
v_call: TRBV4-3
cdr3_aa: ASSQSAGGFTSYEQY

d_call: TRBD1
j_call: TRBJ2-7
v_call: TRBV7-3
cdr3_aa: ASSLSGQGEYEQY

d_call: .
j_call: TRBJ2-5
v_call: TRBV5-1
cdr3_aa: ASSLMGETQY

d_call: .
j_call: TRBJ2-2
v_call: TRBV6-2/TRBV6-3
cdr3_aa: ASSYFGELF

d_call: .
j_call: TRBJ1-5
v_call: TRBV30
cdr3_aa: AWSGAWGNQPQH

d_call: .
j_call: TRBJ1-1
v_call: TRBV6-1
cdr3_aa: ASSSGPRRFTEAF

d_call: TRBD1
j_call: TRBJ1-3
v_call: TRBV5-4
cdr3_aa: ASSDRTGGHGNTIY

d_call: TRBD1
j_call: TRBJ2-2
v_call: TRBV7-7
cdr3_aa: ASSRGGQGSELF